Presented here are 7 T cell receptor beta chains from one specimen sequenced in a study of blood T cell repertoires in COVID-19. Libraries were prepared by immunoSEQ multiplex PCR; TCRdb keeps only in-frame clonotypes and omits some of them. The table records a few hundred thousand clones, approximately 89% of them present only once. The specimen sequenced was peripheral blood. All receptors come from a woman aged 60 to 75 with COVID-19, enrolled during active disease.

This rearrangement joins TRBV28 to TRBJ1-1; D call uncertain. The CDR3 consists of 12 residues. V was clipped by 5 bases and J by 3 bases, with 7 bases between them. Germline V gene sequence: CDR1 MDHEN, CDR2 SYDVKM. The CDR3 loop is CASSPLDTEAFF. In DNA form, the CDR3 reads TGTGCCAGCAGTCCTCTTGACACTGAAGCTTTCTTT.

This clone appeared a single time. CDR3 sequence (DNA): TGTGCCAGCAGCTTCGCCGGGACAGGATTAACTAATGAAAAACTGTTTTTT. This encodes CASSFAGTGLTNEKLFF. This chain uses TRBV5-8 with TRBJ1-4; 8 nucleotides align to TRBD1. The J segment lost 1 base and the V segment lost 2 bases, leaving 7 bases of the junction unmatched. The germline gives CDR1 SGHTS, CDR2 YDEGEE. CDR3 size: 17 residues.

The rearrangement links TRBV6-5 to TRBJ2-7; 10 nucleotides match TRBD1. Trimming at V came to 8 bases and at J to 2 bases, leaving 6 bases not matched to a gene. The CDR3 spans 14 residues. Germline V gene data show CDR1 as MNHEY and CDR2 as SVGAGI. Here the CDR3 DNA reads TGTGCCAGCGGAGGGACAGGGGCAACCTACGAGCAGTACTTC. Translation gives CASGGTGATYEQYF.

V is TRBV7-9 and J is TRBJ2-1; D unresolved. Looked up from germline, CDR1 is SEHNR and CDR2 is FQNEAQ (reference sequence). Trimming removed 5 bases at V and 5 bases at J, with 13 bases between. The length of the CDR3 is 14 residues. The CDR3 DNA is TGTGCCAGCAGCCCAGTCCAAGAAAACAATGAGCAGTTCTTC. Residues: CASSPVQENNEQFF.

The chain has TRBV4-1 and TRBJ2-7; 10 bases align to TRBD2. The CDR3 is made up of 17 amino acids. Germline assignment: CDR1 MGHRA and CDR2 YSYEKL. With V trimmed by 1 base and J by 0 bases, 6 bases remained unmatched. The DNA for the CDR3 is TGCGCCAGCAGCCAAGGGCCCGGGACTAGCGACTCCTACGAGCAGTACTTC. As protein: CASSQGPGTSDSYEQYF.

The chain is built from TRBV7-9 and TRBJ1-1, with TRBD1 as a possible D gene (6 bases). V was shortened by 5 bases and J by 6 bases, with 13 bases between the two germline ends. Per germline, CDR1 SEHNR and CDR2 FQNEAQ (reference sequence). The CDR3 length is 13 residues. DNA for the CDR3: TGTGCCAGCAGCATACAGGGTCTCTCTGAAGCTTTCTTT. Its translation is CASSIQGLSEAFF. The full variable domain, with the rest looked up from reference TRBV7-9 and TRBJ1-1, is DTGVSQNPRHKITKRGQNVTFRCDPISEHNRLYWYRQTLGQGPEFLTYFQNEAQLEKSRLLSDRFSAERPKGSFSTLEIQRTEQGDSAMYLCASSIQGLSEAFFGQGTRLTVV.

This sequence joins TRBV19 and TRBJ1-6; 9 bases map to TRBD1. J was trimmed by 7 bases and V by 7 bases; bases with no gene match: 2. This CDR3 comprises 13 residues. Germline V gene sequence: CDR1 LNHDA, CDR2 SQIVND (reference sequence). The CDR3: CASMGQGNSPLHF. CDR3 nucleotide sequence: TGTGCCAGTATGGGACAGGGAAATTCACCCCTCCACTTT.